This TCR beta chain emerged from a study of beta chain features in type 1 diabetes. In all sorted populations, purity surpassed 95%. Germline CDR1 and CDR2: SGHTA and FQGNSA. The junction had 5 bases not matched to a gene; V was cut back by 5 bases and J by 6 bases. The CDR3 is 14 residues long. This clone came up a few times. Expressed TCRB transcripts were sequenced after all isolated RNA was converted to cDNA. Profiled with immunoSEQ multiplex PCR; TCRdb holds only in-frame clones, not every one. The table lists 150,000 to 190,000 clones, about 8.5% of them singletons. This TCR derives from a man younger than 35 in good health. The chain employs TRBV7-2 and TRBJ2-2, with 8 positions matching TRBD1. Sequenced sample: central memory CD4+ T cells from blood. The CDR3 here is CASSRDRGSGELFF. The CDR3 region has the DNA TGTGCCAGCAGCCGAGACAGGGGCTCCGGGGAGCTGTTTTTT.